A single sample gave rise to the 26 T cell receptor beta chains below, sequenced in a study of low-dose radiotherapy and immunotherapy resistance in tumors. TRAV- and TRBV-specific primers, spanning alpha and beta chains, primed first-strand cDNA. A constant-region primer paired with the V-primer adapter amplified TCRs over about 18 PCR cycles. TCRdb processed the reads anew with MiXCR; each CDR3 protein has one entry. The sample carries around 80,000 distinct CDR3 sequences, less than 20% recorded once. Time point specified: after trial treatment. Treatment defined: LDRT plus nivolumab, ipilimumab, low-dose cyclophosphamide and aspirin (RACIN trial). The sequencing used PBMCs, collected after low-dose radiotherapy plus immunotherapy. The receptors stem from a male donor with prostate cancer.

In regard to this clonotype: A far larger clone is one base from this, pointing to a likely read error. The chain combines TRBV5-8 with TRBJ1-2; 7 bases match TRBD1. The germline V gene encodes CDR1 SGHTS and CDR2 YDEGEE. The CDR3 runs to 16 residues. The CDR3 spells CACSTPRTGQNYGYTF. Written as DNA, the CDR3 is TGTGCCTGCAGCACTCCTAGGACAGGCCAAAACTATGGCTACACCTTC.

This clonotype was seen ten or more times. The chain recombines TRBV27 with TRBJ2-1; 7 bases are a match to TRBD2. CDR1 and CDR2 (germline): MNHEY, SMNVEV (reference sequence). The CDR3 has 16 amino acids. V was clipped by 3 bases and J by 7 bases; unmatched bases: 12. The CDR3: CASSFGGSGIVNEQFF. The CDR3 coding sequence is TGTGCCAGCAGTTTCGGCGGGAGTGGAATCGTAAATGAGCAGTTCTTC.

The sample holds many counts of this clonotype. For the CDR3, the DNA is TGTGCCAGCAGTTCTCCAGGGGTGGCAGAGACCCAGTACTTC. Amino acid sequence: CASSSPGVAETQYF. This chain joins TRBV28 and TRBJ2-5; TRBD1 is a possible D gene (6 bases). The CDR3 spans 14 residues. The V end lost 4 bases, the J end lost 4 bases, and 13 bases lay between the germline ends. Germline V lookup: CDR1 MDHEN, CDR2 SYDVKM.

This clonotype was seen ten or more times. The V call is TRBV4-1, the J call TRBJ2-3, with 10 nucleotides matching TRBD2. CDR1 and CDR2 from the germline V gene are MGHRA and YSYEKL. J was trimmed by 5 bases and V by 6 bases; bases with no gene match: 8. CDR3 length equals 15 residues. CDR3 in amino acids: CASRPGLAVIDTQYF. The CDR3 coding sequence is TGCGCCAGCAGACCCGGACTAGCGGTAATAGATACGCAGTATTTT.

The sample holds many counts of this clonotype. This chain connects TRBV28 to TRBJ1-2; D is unclear. There are 10 residues in the CDR3. CDR1 and CDR2 from the germline V gene are MDHEN and SYDVKM. Trimming took 5 bases from V and 4 from J, leaving 2 bases between them. The DNA of the CDR3 is TGTGCCAGCAGTGGCTATGGCTACACCTTC. This encodes CASSGYGYTF.

This clonotype was seen repeatedly, ten times or more. The chain uses TRBV6-2 or TRBV6-3 and TRBJ2-3; the match to TRBD1 covers 9 bases. The J segment lost 2 bases and the V segment lost 10 bases, leaving 13 bases of the junction unmatched. The germline gives CDR1 MNHEY, CDR2 SVGEGT. This CDR3 spans 16 amino acids. The CDR3 loop reads CATNEGRTGATDTQYF. The CDR3 DNA sequence: TGTGCCACCAACGAGGGGAGGACAGGGGCCACAGATACGCAGTATTTT.

This clonotype occurred many times. V and J are TRBV7-3 and TRBJ2-5; TRBD1 matches at 11 bases. The CDR3 totals 16 residues. CDR1 and CDR2 from the germline V gene are SGHTA and FQGTGA. The junction had 3 bases not matched to a gene; V was cut back by 1 base and J by 2 bases. As DNA, the CDR3 is TGTGCCAGCAGCTTAAAGGACAGGGGGCTTCAAGAGACCCAGTACTTC. Translated: CASSLKDRGLQETQYF.

This clonotype was recorded many times. V and J are TRBV12-3 or TRBV12-4 and TRBJ1-6, with D maybe TRBD1 (5 bases). Trimming shortened V by 7 bases and J by 8 bases, and 12 bases separated the two germline ends. The length of the CDR3 is 13 residues. The CDR3 sequence: CASNRGEHSPLHF. As DNA, the CDR3 is TGTGCCAGCAATAGAGGGGAACATTCACCCCTCCACTTT.

The sample holds many counts of this clonotype. V and J are TRBV20-1 and TRBJ2-1; a possible D gene is TRBD2 (5 bases). This CDR3 comprises 15 residues. The germline gives CDR1 DFQATT, CDR2 SNEGSKA (reference sequence). Trimming pared 4 bases from V and 8 bases from J, leaving 21 bases between. The CDR3 sequence is CSATQRRPISDEQFF. CDR3 in DNA: TGCAGTGCTACCCAGCGGAGGCCTATTAGCGATGAGCAGTTCTTC.

The chain links TRBV9 to TRBJ2-1, with 11 positions matching TRBD1. The CDR3 is made up of 14 amino acids. The ends lost 3 bases at V and 10 bases at J; junction bases unmatched: 6. Germline CDR1 and CDR2: SGDLS and YYNGEE. CDR3 loop: CASSGGQGEREQFF. The CDR3 bases are TGTGCCAGCAGCGGGGGACAGGGGGAAAGGGAGCAGTTCTTC.

This clonotype was found a few times. The chain employs TRBV5-1 and TRBJ2-3, with a weak D call TRBD1 (6 bases). Trimming cost V 9 bases and J 3 bases, with 17 bases left between them. The CDR3 sequence is 14 residues long. CDR1 and CDR2 (germline): SGHRS, YFSETQ. This chain's CDR3 is CATSQGPRTDTQYF. In nucleotides, the CDR3 is TGCGCCACATCACAGGGCCCCCGGACAGATACGCAGTATTTT.

This clonotype was seen repeatedly, ten times or more. The rearrangement joins TRBV7-3 to TRBJ2-1; 12 positions agree with TRBD1. V was clipped by 5 bases and J by 7 bases; unmatched bases: 12. The germline gives CDR1 SGHTA, CDR2 FQGTGA. The CDR3 spans 17 residues. Written as DNA, the CDR3 is TGTGCCAGCAGCAGAAAGGGGGGACAGGGGGCGAGGAATGAGCAGTTCTTC. Its translation is CASSRKGGQGARNEQFF.

This clonotype occurred many times. The chain uses TRBV6-1 and TRBJ1-3, with D possibly matching TRBD1 (6 bases). The CDR3 has 13 amino acids. V shed 7 bases and J shed 2 bases, with 9 bases lying between them. Germline V gene lookup returns CDR1 MNHNS and CDR2 SASEGT. Written as DNA, the CDR3 is TGTGCCAGCACTGGGACAACTGGAAACACCATATATTTT. Translation gives CASTGTTGNTIYF.

This clonotype was detected ten times or more. This chain joins TRBV20-1 and TRBJ1-2, with D hard to call. The CDR3 is made up of 12 amino acids. V was cut by 7 bases and J by 0 bases, with 9 bases left in between. CDR1 and CDR2 (germline): DFQATT, SNEGSKA (reference sequence). CDR3 residues: CSEIRANYGYTF. In nucleotides, the CDR3 is TGCAGTGAGATAAGAGCTAACTATGGCTACACCTTC.

This clonotype was detected ten times or more. J is TRBJ1-1 and V is TRBV6-2 or TRBV6-3; D unresolved. Trimming shortened V by 6 bases and J by 6 bases, and 11 bases separated the two germline ends. The CDR3 contains 12 residues. CDR1 MNHEY and CDR2 SVGEGT come from the germline V gene. The CDR3 DNA reads as TGTGCCAGCAGCCGCGGGGTACCTGAAGCTTTCTTT. Residues: CASSRGVPEAFF.

Many counts were recorded for this clonotype. This chain links TRBV7-9 with TRBJ1-4; perhaps TRBD1 as D (6 bases). Germline V CDR1 and CDR2: SEHNR, FQNEAQ (reference sequence). This CDR3 has 15 amino acids. Between the trimmed V and J ends, which lost 5 bases and 7 bases, there was a span of 17 bases. CDR3 loop: CASSPGQLSSEKLFF. As DNA, the CDR3 is TGTGCCAGCAGCCCCGGACAGCTAAGTAGTGAAAAACTGTTTTTT. The complete variable domain, with remaining parts taken from reference TRBV7-9 and TRBJ1-4, reads DTGVSQNPRHKITKRGQNVTFRCDPISEHNRLYWYRQTLGQGPEFLTYFQNEAQLEKSRLLSDRFSAERPKGSFSTLEIQRTEQGDSAMYLCASSPGQLSSEKLFFGSGTQLSVL.

This clonotype has at least ten counts. As DNA, the CDR3 is TGTGCTGGACGGACAGGGGAAAATCGAAAACTGTTTTTT. Encoded protein: CAGRTGENRKLFF. The genes are TRBV30 and TRBJ1-4; 9 positions match TRBD1. There are 13 residues in the CDR3. The germline gives CDR1 GTSNPN, CDR2 SVGIG (reference sequence).

This clonotype was detected many times. The gene calls are TRBV7-6 and TRBJ1-1; 11 nucleotides align to TRBD1. From germline, CDR1 is SGHVS and CDR2 FNYEAQ. J lost 4 bases, V lost 3 bases, and 1 base had no gene match. The CDR3 runs 14 residues. CDR3 region: CASSFGTGGTEAFF. The CDR3, as DNA: TGTGCCAGCAGCTTCGGGACAGGGGGCACTGAAGCTTTCTTT.

This clonotype was detected many times. The chain couples TRBV7-2 to TRBJ2-1, with D unresolved. The length of the CDR3 is 12 residues. CDR1 and CDR2 (germline): SGHTA, FQGNSA. Trimming took off 1 base at V and 10 bases at J, with 8 bases between the two ends. The CDR3 region is CASSLVLIEQFF. The CDR3 DNA follows: TGTGCCAGCAGCTTAGTTCTAATAGAGCAGTTCTTC.

This clonotype was counted once. This likely reflects a read error, since a far larger clone is one base away. The CDR3 nucleotides are TGTGCCAGCAGCCCGGGGACAGCAGCCTACGAGCAGTTCTTC. It specifies CASSPGTAAYEQFF. The chain recombines TRBV5-5 with TRBJ2-1, with 7 nucleotides matching TRBD1. This CDR3 region has 14 residues. V dropped 4 bases and J dropped 10; count of bases not matched to a gene: 11. Per the germline V gene, CDR1 is SGHKS and CDR2 is YYEKEE (reference sequence).

There are a few counts of this clonotype. The V and J genes are TRBV29-1 and TRBJ1-1, with D maybe TRBD1 (5 bases). The V end lost 5 bases, the J end lost 4 bases, and 17 bases lay between the germline ends. Germline lookup yields CDR1 SQVTM and CDR2 ANQGSEA. The CDR3 extends over 14 amino acids. The CDR3 here is CSVPVGVRSTEAFF. The CDR3 DNA sequence: TGCAGCGTTCCAGTAGGGGTTAGGAGCACTGAAGCTTTCTTT.

Many counts were recorded for this clonotype. The V gene is TRBV19, the J gene TRBJ1-2; the match to TRBD1 covers 7 bases. In germline, CDR1 is LNHDA, CDR2 SQIVND (reference sequence). The CDR3 spans 16 residues. Trimming cost V 6 bases and J 2 bases; bases outside gene matches: 12. CDR3 region: CASRTRQGGENYGYTF. For the CDR3, the DNA is TGTGCCAGTAGAACCCGACAGGGAGGAGAAAACTATGGCTACACCTTC.

This clonotype has ten or more counts. The gene calls are TRBV7-2 and TRBJ2-7; D is ambiguous. The CDR3 sequence is 14 residues long. The V and J ends lost 1 base and 2 bases respectively, with 9 bases between them. In germline, CDR1 is SGHTA, CDR2 FQGNSA. CDR3 in amino acids: CASSLVGYPYEQYF. CDR3 DNA: TGTGCCAGCAGCTTAGTAGGGTACCCCTACGAGCAGTACTTC.

This clonotype was picked up many times. The chain combines TRBV7-8 with TRBJ2-5; TRBD2 matches 13 bases. Germline V CDR1 and CDR2: SGHVS, FQNEAQ. There are 17 residues in the CDR3. The V and J ends lost 6 bases and 0 bases, in that order; junction bases with no gene match: 7. The CDR3 spells CASSQRTSGRNQETQYF. Written as DNA, the CDR3 is TGTGCCAGCAGTCAACGGACTAGCGGGAGAAACCAAGAGACCCAGTACTTC.

In its sample, this clonotype was seen many times. The V and J genes are TRBV21-1 and TRBJ1-5. TRBV21-1 is recorded as a pseudogene. The CDR3 covers 15 residues. The CDR3 spells CASSKRMSCNQPQHF. The CDR3 nucleotides are TGTGCCAGCAGCAAAAGGATGAGTTGCAATCAGCCCCAGCATTTT.

This clonotype was recorded at least ten times. This chain connects TRBV4-3 to TRBJ2-7, with 13 bases fitting TRBD2. The CDR3 length is 19 residues. V lost 4 bases and J lost 6; bases outside the gene matches: 18. CDR1 is LGHNA, CDR2 YSLEER, per germline. The CDR3 DNA follows: TGCGCCAGCAGCCTATTCAAAGGACTAGCGGGAGCCCAGGGCCTCGAGCAGTACTTC. Translation gives CASSLFKGLAGAQGLEQYF.